Each of the 16 T cell receptor beta chains below was sequenced from the same sample in a study of T-cell memory formation after mild COVID-19. MiXCR, applied by TCRdb to the 5' RACE reads, yields one record per CDR3 protein. The table lists about 110,000 distinct CDR3 sequences, around 17% of them singletons. The sequenced sample was PBMCs or a T cell subset sorted from them (not recorded which). The receptors stem from a man aged 18-30 years who had mild COVID-19 (a few samples of this study predate the infection). Cell type and time point are not known.

The V call is TRBV10-3, the J call TRBJ2-3; no definite D call. In germline, CDR1 is ENHRY, CDR2 SYGVKD. CDR3 size: 12 residues. Between the trimmed V and J ends, which lost 0 bases and 4 bases, there was a span of 2 bases. CDR3 loop: CAISESADTQYF. CDR3 coding DNA: TGTGCCATCAGTGAGTCAGCAGATACGCAGTATTTT.

There are a few counts of this clonotype. The chain employs TRBV29-1 and TRBJ1-6; tentatively, D is TRBD1 (5 bases). Deletions cut 5 bases from V and 7 bases from J, with 9 bases between. Germline V gene lookup returns CDR1 SQVTM and CDR2 ANQGSEA. There are 12 residues in the CDR3. The CDR3 is CSVRQGNSPLHF. The CDR3 DNA reads as TGCAGCGTTCGGCAGGGAAATTCACCCCTCCACTTT.

As concerns this clonotype: This may stem from a read error, because a much larger clone lies one nucleotide away. The J gene is TRBJ2-5, the V gene TRBV20-1; either TRBD1 or TRBD2 may supply D (5 bases each). CDR3 size: 11 residues. Germline V gives CDR1 DFQATT, CDR2 SNEGSKA (reference sequence). V was trimmed by 2 bases and J by 8 bases, leaving 9 bases between them. This CDR3 reads CSARQGDTQYF. The CDR3 DNA sequence: TGCAGTGCTAGACAGGGAGATACCCAGTACTTC.

This chain joins TRBV7-8 and TRBJ2-1, with 10 positions matching TRBD1. This CDR3 comprises 14 residues. Trimming removed 5 bases from V and 15 bases from J; junction bases left unmatched: 13. The germline V gene encodes CDR1 SGHVS and CDR2 FQNEAQ. The DNA of the CDR3 is TGTGCCAGCAGCGCACCGGGACAGGGGTTGGTACGGTTCTTC. Encoded protein: CASSAPGQGLVRFF.

V gene TRBV6-2 or TRBV6-3 combines with J gene TRBJ1-5; D possibly corresponds to TRBD1 (6 bases). The V gene's germline CDR1 is MNHEY and CDR2 SVGEGT. V was clipped by 7 bases and J by 0 bases, with 19 bases between them. This CDR3 is 17 amino acids long. CDR3 protein: CASTTWGTPYSNQPQHF. CDR3 in DNA: TGTGCCAGCACCACCTGGGGGACACCCTATAGCAATCAGCCCCAGCATTTT.

This clonotype was seen a handful of times. The J gene is TRBJ2-3, the V gene TRBV23-1; D might be TRBD1 (6 bases). Being an ORF, TRBV23-1 has a function that is uncertain. The V gene lost 0 bases and the J gene lost 5 bases, with 6 bases spanning the gap. The CDR3 is made up of 13 amino acids. In DNA form, the CDR3 reads TGCGCCAGCAGTCAATCAGGGGGAGATACGCAGTATTTT. Translating it yields CASSQSGGDTQYF.

This clonotype was observed a handful of times. The chain couples TRBV7-8 to TRBJ1-6; D gene unclear. V shed 8 bases and J shed 0 bases, with 11 bases lying between them. Germline-derived CDR1 and CDR2 are SGHVS and FQNEAQ. This CDR3 region has 15 residues. CDR3 in DNA: TGTGCCAGCCGACTCACGAGCTCCTATAATTCACCCCTCCACTTT. This gives the protein CASRLTSSYNSPLHF.

In its sample, this clonotype was seen a few times. Here the CDR3 reads CASSSGEADEKLFF. CDR3 DNA sequence: TGCGCCAGCAGTTCGGGGGAGGCGGATGAAAAACTGTTTTTT. V usage is TRBV5-1 and J usage is TRBJ1-4; tentative D call: TRBD1 (5 bases). CDR1 SGHRS and CDR2 YFSETQ come from the germline V gene. With 5 bases removed from V and 6 bases from J, the gap between germline ends came to 14 bases. The CDR3 has 14 residues.

J is TRBJ2-7 and V is TRBV12-3 or TRBV12-4; D unclear. The CDR3 sequence is 13 residues long. Deletions cut 3 bases from V and 2 bases from J, with 8 bases between. The CDR3 sequence is CASSFGTPYEQYF. CDR3 nucleotide sequence: TGTGCCAGCAGTTTTGGCACCCCCTACGAGCAGTACTTC.

This clonotype showed up just a few times. The genes are TRBV10-2 and TRBJ1-5, with a weak D call TRBD1 (5 bases). Germline V gene sequence: CDR1 WSHSY, CDR2 SAAADI. CDR3 length: 14 amino acids. The V and J ends lost 7 bases and 4 bases respectively, with 14 bases between them. CDR3 sequence (DNA): TGCGCCAGCACGGAGGGGCTCGCGAATCAGCCCCAGCATTTT. This gives the protein CASTEGLANQPQHF.

The gene calls are TRBV10-2 and TRBJ1-2, with D possibly being TRBD1 (6 bases). V was clipped by 8 bases and J by 8 bases, with 21 bases between them. The CDR3 consists of 14 residues. Germline V CDR1 and CDR2: WSHSY, SAAADI. The CDR3 nucleotides are TGCGCCAGCGGCCTTGGGGGGGCACTCTTCGGCTACACCTTC. Translated: CASGLGGALFGYTF.

The chain couples TRBV27 to TRBJ2-5, with TRBD2 matching over 12 bases. The germline V gene has CDR1 MNHEY and CDR2 SMNVEV (reference sequence). The length of the CDR3 is 15 residues. The ends lost 5 bases at V and 5 bases at J; junction bases unmatched: 6. CDR3: CASSPRLAGAETQYF. In nucleotides, the CDR3 is TGTGCCAGCAGTCCGAGACTAGCGGGGGCGGAGACCCAGTACTTC.

This clonotype was seen more than once but under ten times. The chain has TRBV4-1 and TRBJ2-4; 7 bases map to TRBD1. The V and J ends lost 1 base and 6 bases, in that order; junction bases with no gene match: 9. The CDR3 covers 16 residues. Looked up from germline, CDR1 is MGHRA and CDR2 is YSYEKL. CDR3 DNA: TGCGCCAGCAGCCAAGGGGTGTTGGACAGGAGAAACATTCAGTACTTC. Residues: CASSQGVLDRRNIQYF.

This clonotype was detected a few times. The V and J genes are TRBV10-3 and TRBJ2-3; 10 bases fit TRBD1. Germline assignment: CDR1 ENHRY and CDR2 SYGVKD. V shed 6 bases and J 2 bases; nucleotides not matched to a gene: 8. The CDR3 spans 16 residues. The CDR3 sequence is CAISSGDRGITDTQYF. The CDR3 nucleotides read TGTGCCATCAGCTCCGGGGACAGGGGCATCACAGATACGCAGTATTTT.

V usage is TRBV6-6 and J usage is TRBJ1-2; 11 nucleotides agree with TRBD1. This CDR3 contains 13 residues. Trimming at V came to 5 bases and at J to 7 bases, leaving 3 bases not matched to a gene. The germline V gene encodes CDR1 MNHNY and CDR2 SVGAGI (reference sequence). In nucleotides, the CDR3 is TGTGCCAGCAGTAGGACAGGGGGCCTTGGCTACACCTTC. Its protein is CASSRTGGLGYTF.

The gene calls are TRBV28 and TRBJ2-1, with 9 bases that match TRBD2. The germline gives CDR1 MDHEN, CDR2 SYDVKM. CDR3 length: 14 amino acids. The V gene end was trimmed by 8 bases and the J gene end by 4 bases; junction bases not matched to a gene: 6. The DNA of the CDR3 is TGTGCCAGCCGCCGACTAGCGGCGTACAATGAGCAGTTCTTC. This encodes CASRRLAAYNEQFF.